Shown below are 32 T cell receptor beta chains from a single sample sequenced in a study of cytomegalovirus exposure and HLA in healthy donors. This table comes from immunoSEQ multiplex PCR, and its TCRdb copy is limited to in-frame clones, with some not included. The data hold tens of thousands of clones, with roughly 84% observed a single time. The sample was PBMCs. Receptors were obtained from a woman between 18 and 29 years old in good health and CMV-seropositive.

The V call is TRBV18, the J call TRBJ2-5; maybe TRBD1 (6 bases). Germline V gene data show CDR1 as KGHSH and CDR2 as LQKENI. The CDR3 spans 14 residues. Trimming took 6 bases from V and 0 from J, leaving 11 bases between them. The CDR3 nucleotides read TGTGCCAGCTCCCGTACAGGGAACCAAGAGACCCAGTACTTC. It yields the protein CASSRTGNQETQYF.

This clone was seen a handful of times. The gene calls are TRBV28 and TRBJ1-6; 8 nucleotides agree with TRBD1. The CDR3 sequence is 14 residues long. Germline CDR1 reads MDHEN; CDR2 reads SYDVKM. V trimming: 5 bases; J trimming: 14 bases; junction bases outside the gene matches: 11. The CDR3 DNA follows: TGTGCCAGCAGTCCCGGCCAGGGGGCGTTAGCCCTCCACTTT. Encoded protein: CASSPGQGALALHF.

The chain links TRBV7-3 to TRBJ1-2, with 7 bases that match TRBD1. Germline loops: CDR1 SGHTA, CDR2 FQGTGA. Trimming took 5 bases from V and 2 from J; bases not matched to a gene: 8. This CDR3 spans 15 amino acids. The CDR3 DNA sequence: TGTGCCAGCAGCCATCCTCAGGGGGAAAACTATGGCTACACCTTC. Protein sequence: CASSHPQGENYGYTF.

This clone was picked up one time. The V call is TRBV10-3, the J call TRBJ2-3, with TRBD2 identical over 7 bases. The length of the CDR3 is 13 residues. In germline, CDR1 is ENHRY, CDR2 SYGVKD. Trimming cost V 7 bases and J 1 base; bases outside gene matches: 2. In DNA form, the CDR3 reads TGTGCCATCACCGCGGGAGGCACAGATACGCAGTATTTT. Translating it yields CAITAGGTDTQYF.

This clone was counted between two and nine times. The chain combines TRBV11-2 with TRBJ2-1, with D possibly matching TRBD2 (7 bases). Trimming removed 6 bases from V and 7 bases from J, with 22 bases in between. The CDR3 covers 16 residues. The germline V gene encodes CDR1 SGHAT and CDR2 FQNNGV. CDR3 nucleotides: TGTGCCAGCAGTAGCCCGCGGGGGCCCCCGGGGAATGAGCAGTTCTTC. Amino acid sequence: CASSSPRGPPGNEQFF.

This chain joins TRBV4-2 and TRBJ2-1, with a weak D call TRBD1 (6 bases). The V end lost 0 bases, the J end lost 5 bases, and 14 bases lay between the germline ends. The CDR3 sequence is 16 residues long. Germline V lookup: CDR1 LGHNA, CDR2 YNFKEQ. The CDR3 loop reads CASSQDPTGRNNEQFF. DNA of the CDR3: TGTGCCAGCAGCCAAGATCCGACAGGCCGCAACAATGAGCAGTTCTTC.

The genes are TRBV18 and TRBJ2-3; no reliable D call. The CDR3 is 15 amino acids. V dropped 3 bases and J dropped 0 bases, with 10 bases sitting between them. Germline CDR1 KGHSH, CDR2 LQKENI. The CDR3 sequence is CASSPPDTSTDTQYF. DNA of the CDR3: TGTGCCAGCTCACCGCCCGATACAAGCACAGATACGCAGTATTTT.

The chain couples TRBV19 to TRBJ1-1; possibly TRBD1 for D (5 bases). The CDR3 has 13 residues. The V gene lost 11 bases and the J gene lost 11 bases, with 24 bases spanning the gap. In germline, CDR1 is LNHDA, CDR2 SQIVND (reference sequence). The CDR3 sequence is CASHGAGEWVAFF. The CDR3, as DNA: TGTGCCTCCCACGGGGCGGGAGAATGGGTGGCTTTCTTT.

This clone came up once. The chain employs TRBV19 and TRBJ1-5; D is undetermined. The CDR3 is made up of 11 amino acids. Germline-derived CDR1 and CDR2 are LNHDA and SQIVND (reference sequence). The germline V and J ends were trimmed by 8 bases and 5 bases, with 7 bases remaining between them. This chain's CDR3 is CASPSDQPQHF. The CDR3 coding sequence is TGTGCCAGTCCCAGCGATCAGCCCCAGCATTTT. The variable domain in full, with the rest retrieved from reference TRBV19 and TRBJ1-5, is DGGITQSPKYLFRKEGQNVTLSCEQNLNHDAMYWYRQDPGQGLRLIYYSQIVNDFQKGDIAEGYSVSREKKESFPLTVTSAQKNPTAFYLCASPSDQPQHFGDGTRLSIL.

V usage is TRBV9 and J usage is TRBJ2-1; no clear D. The CDR3 covers 14 residues. From germline, CDR1 is SGDLS and CDR2 YYNGEE. Trimming removed 0 bases at V and 4 bases at J, with 8 bases between. Here the CDR3 reads CASSVVDIYNEQFF. CDR3 DNA: TGTGCCAGCAGCGTAGTTGACATTTACAATGAGCAGTTCTTC.

The chain has TRBV2 and TRBJ2-7; 7 bases are a match to TRBD1. Trimming cost V 6 bases and J 1 base; bases outside gene matches: 9. Germline V lookup: CDR1 SNHLY, CDR2 FYNNEI. The CDR3 has 15 residues. CDR3 nucleotides: TGTGCCAGCAGGGCTGGACAGGCTTATTCCTACGAGCAGTACTTC. It specifies CASRAGQAYSYEQYF.

The chain carries TRBV2 and TRBJ1-6; tentatively, D is TRBD1 (5 bases). The V gene's germline CDR1 is SNHLY and CDR2 FYNNEI. This CDR3 spans 16 amino acids. V gave up 3 bases and J gave up 3 bases, with 12 bases separating them. The CDR3 sequence: CASSDRAPRYNSPLHF. The CDR3 coding sequence is TGTGCCAGCAGTGACAGGGCGCCCCGCTATAATTCACCCCTCCACTTT.

The J gene is TRBJ2-3, the V gene TRBV30; D uncertain. Germline CDR1 is GTSNPN and CDR2 is SVGIG (reference sequence). The CDR3 is 11 amino acids. V was clipped by 0 bases and J by 6 bases, with 4 bases between them. The CDR3 sequence: CAWSVGDTQYF. The CDR3 bases are TGTGCCTGGAGTGTCGGGGATACGCAGTATTTT. Using reference TRBV30 and TRBJ2-3 for the parts outside the CDR3, the full variable domain is SQTIHQWPATLVQPVGSPLSLECTVEGTSNPNLYWYRQAAGRGLQLLFYSVGIGQISSEVPQNLSASRPQDRQFILSSKKLLLSDSGFYLCAWSVGDTQYFGPGTRLTVL.

The gene calls are TRBV4-1 and TRBJ1-1, with D unresolved. The germline V gene has CDR1 MGHRA and CDR2 YSYEKL. V shed 4 bases and J shed 7 bases, with 19 bases lying between them. The length of the CDR3 is 15 residues. DNA of the CDR3: TGCGCCAGCAGCCCTTTTCACCCTCGGTATAATGAAGCTTTCTTT. Protein product: CASSPFHPRYNEAFF.

The chain couples TRBV1 to TRBJ2-2; the table assigns TRBD2, which was not confirmed against the DNA. TRBV1 is assigned pseudogene status. This CDR3 contains 16 residues. The CDR3 nucleotides are TGCACCAGCAGCAGCCATAGGGGGGGGCACGCCGGGGAGCTGTTTTTT. This gives the protein CTSSSHRGGHAGELFF.

The chain is built from TRBV7-2 and TRBJ1-2; the D gene is possibly TRBD1 (5 bases). CDR1 is SGHTA and CDR2 is FQGNSA in the germline V gene. V shed 1 base and J shed 8 bases, with 11 bases lying between them. This CDR3 has 13 residues. The CDR3 is CASSLGGGGGYTF. The DNA of the CDR3 is TGTGCCAGCAGCTTAGGGGGGGGTGGCGGCTACACCTTC.

The J gene is TRBJ1-3, the V gene TRBV2, with TRBD1 matching over 8 bases. The length of the CDR3 is 16 residues. Germline CDR1 is SNHLY and CDR2 is FYNNEI. The junction had 8 bases not matched to a gene; V was cut back by 7 bases and J by 0 bases. The CDR3 region has the DNA TGTGCCAGCATTCCTGGGACAGGCCACTCTGGAAACACCATATATTTT. Translating it yields CASIPGTGHSGNTIYF.

DNA for the CDR3: TGTGCCAGCAGCCCAACTTCAGGGGGCTTTTTAGGCTACACCTTC. Protein: CASSPTSGGFLGYTF. The rearrangement uses TRBV6-5 and TRBJ1-2; 8 nucleotides line up with TRBD1. With V trimmed by 6 bases and J by 8 bases, 14 bases remained unmatched. The CDR3 consists of 15 residues. The germline gives CDR1 MNHEY, CDR2 SVGAGI.

The chain uses TRBV19 and TRBJ2-1, with TRBD2 identical over 7 bases. Germline V lookup: CDR1 LNHDA, CDR2 SQIVND (reference sequence). The V segment lost 4 bases and the J segment 0 bases; nucleotides outside the gene matches: 6. This CDR3 has 16 residues. In DNA, the CDR3 is TGTGCCAGTAGTAACACCGGGAGGAGCTCCTACAATGAGCAGTTCTTC. Residues: CASSNTGRSSYNEQFF.

J is TRBJ2-5 and V is TRBV10-3; 7 bases are shared with TRBD1. The V gene end was trimmed by 5 bases and the J gene end by 5 bases; junction bases not matched to a gene: 2. The CDR3 spans 12 residues. The germline gives CDR1 ENHRY, CDR2 SYGVKD. CDR3 region: CAISTTGETQYF. As DNA, the CDR3 is TGTGCCATCAGTACGACAGGGGAGACCCAGTACTTC.

The genes are TRBV10-3 and TRBJ2-2, with D possibly TRBD2 on 6 matching bases. The CDR3 has 16 residues. The V end was cut by 3 bases, the J end by 4 bases, with 15 bases between. Germline CDR1 ENHRY, CDR2 SYGVKD. The DNA for the CDR3 is TGTGCCATCAGTGACGGGGTACCGCGGGGCACCGGGGAGCTGTTTTTT. Translation: CAISDGVPRGTGELFF.

The chain uses TRBV27 and TRBJ2-2; 8 positions agree with TRBD1. The CDR3 loop spans 15 amino acids. Germline V gene sequence: CDR1 MNHEY, CDR2 SMNVEV (reference sequence). V shed 3 bases and J 5 bases; nucleotides not matched to a gene: 5. CDR3 nucleotides: TGTGCCAGCAGTTTTGGTACAGGGGGAACCGGGGAGCTGTTTTTT. As protein: CASSFGTGGTGELFF.

The chain has TRBV6-5 and TRBJ2-5; tentative D call: TRBD2 (7 bases). Between the trimmed V and J ends, which lost 5 bases and 2 bases, there was a span of 15 bases. The length of the CDR3 is 15 residues. Germline V CDR1 and CDR2: MNHEY, SVGAGI. CDR3 nucleotide sequence: TGTGCCAGCAGTGTCACGGGGGGCCGGCAAGAGACCCAGTACTTC. Protein: CASSVTGGRQETQYF.

This clone has only a few counts. The chain combines TRBV10-2 with TRBJ2-4, with D hard to call. Trimming shortened V by 5 bases and J by 7 bases, and 6 bases separated the two germline ends. Germline-derived CDR1 and CDR2 are WSHSY and SAAADI. This CDR3 is 11 amino acids long. The CDR3 reads CASSLQNIQYF. The CDR3 DNA reads TGCGCCAGCAGTCTACAGAACATTCAGTACTTC.

This clone was observed a few times. J is TRBJ1-6 and V is TRBV5-1, with 7 bases identical to TRBD1. CDR3 size: 14 residues. Germline lookup yields CDR1 SGHRS and CDR2 YFSETQ. Trimming removed 7 bases from V and 5 bases from J; junction bases left unmatched: 6. CDR3 sequence: CASWTGQNNSPLHF. DNA of the CDR3: TGCGCCAGCTGGACGGGACAGAATAATTCACCCCTCCACTTT.

This chain joins TRBV18 and TRBJ1-2; 7 positions agree with TRBD1. Germline V gives CDR1 KGHSH, CDR2 LQKENI. The junction had 4 bases not matched to a gene; V was cut back by 3 bases and J by 6 bases. This CDR3 spans 13 amino acids. For the CDR3, the DNA is TGTGCCAGCTCACCGGACAGGAGCCATGGCTACACCTTC. It yields the protein CASSPDRSHGYTF.

V gene TRBV29-1 combines with J gene TRBJ2-3, with a tentative D call TRBD2 (6 bases). The V gene lost 3 bases and the J gene lost 0 bases, with 13 bases spanning the gap. The V gene's germline CDR1 is SQVTM and CDR2 ANQGSEA. This CDR3 region has 15 residues. The CDR3 nucleotides read TGCAGCGTTGATCAAGGCGGGGCTAGCACAGATACGCAGTATTTT. Encoded protein: CSVDQGGASTDTQYF.

The rearrangement uses TRBV21-1 and TRBJ1-3; TRBD1 was called by the table and not checked on the DNA. TRBV21-1 represents a pseudogene. The CDR3 extends over 15 amino acids. CDR3 nucleotides: TGTGCCAGCGGTGGCAGGCCTAACTCTGGAAACACCATATATTTT. It codes for CASGGRPNSGNTIYF.

In DNA, the CDR3 is TGCGCCAGCAGTGAGACTGCGGGGAACTATGGCTACACCTTC. Translated: CASSETAGNYGYTF. This chain links TRBV10-2 with TRBJ1-2; D is ambiguous. Trimming left V 2 bases short and J 2 bases short, with 9 bases between. Per germline, CDR1 WSHSY and CDR2 SAAADI. The CDR3 extends over 14 amino acids.

The V and J genes are TRBV10-3 and TRBJ2-7; 9 bases fit TRBD1. After removal of 5 bases from V and 4 bases from J, the junction contained 6 bases not matched to a gene. Germline CDR1 and CDR2: ENHRY and SYGVKD. The CDR3 sequence is 14 residues long. The CDR3 sequence is CAISTGTGYYEQYF. CDR3 nucleotide sequence: TGTGCCATCAGTACCGGGACAGGGTATTACGAGCAGTACTTC.

V gene TRBV19 combines with J gene TRBJ1-2; 7 nucleotides match TRBD1. With 0 bases clipped from V and 8 bases from J, the junction kept 6 bases outside the gene matches. The CDR3 loop spans 14 amino acids. Germline values: CDR1 LNHDA, CDR2 SQIVND (reference sequence). The CDR3 DNA is TGTGCCAGTAGTATAGATGGGACAGAATGGGGCTACACCTTC. This translates into CASSIDGTEWGYTF.

The rearrangement joins TRBV4-1 to TRBJ2-1; 7 nucleotides align to TRBD1. This CDR3 contains 15 residues. CDR1 MGHRA and CDR2 YSYEKL come from the germline V gene. J lost 5 bases, V lost 4 bases, and 8 bases had no gene match. The CDR3, as DNA: TGCGCCAGCAGCCGGTACCGGGACAGTAACAATGAGCAGTTCTTC. It yields the protein CASSRYRDSNNEQFF.